This TCR beta chain came from a study of CD8 T cells in Susac syndrome. Random hexamers served to reverse transcribe roughly 0.5 to 1 ug RNA. TCRdb reprocessed the immunoSEQ multiplex PCR reads via MiXCR and lists one record per CDR3 protein. The profile shows around 270,000 distinct CDR3 sequences, about 89% of them singletons. The CDR3 has 15 residues. Per the germline V gene, CDR1 is SQVTM and CDR2 is ANQGSEA. V lost 0 bases to trimming and J lost 1 base, with 10 bases between them. Sequencing of TCR beta was carried out in blood CD8+ and CD4+ T cells. The V and J genes are TRBV29-1 and TRBJ2-1, with D perhaps matching TRBD2 (6 bases). This clonotype was obtained from a human donor with multiple sclerosis. The sample consisted of CD8+ T cells from PBMCs. In nucleotides, the CDR3 is TGCAGCGTTGAAGAGCTAGCGAGTTCCTACAATGAGCAGTTCTTC. It encodes CSVEELASSYNEQFF.